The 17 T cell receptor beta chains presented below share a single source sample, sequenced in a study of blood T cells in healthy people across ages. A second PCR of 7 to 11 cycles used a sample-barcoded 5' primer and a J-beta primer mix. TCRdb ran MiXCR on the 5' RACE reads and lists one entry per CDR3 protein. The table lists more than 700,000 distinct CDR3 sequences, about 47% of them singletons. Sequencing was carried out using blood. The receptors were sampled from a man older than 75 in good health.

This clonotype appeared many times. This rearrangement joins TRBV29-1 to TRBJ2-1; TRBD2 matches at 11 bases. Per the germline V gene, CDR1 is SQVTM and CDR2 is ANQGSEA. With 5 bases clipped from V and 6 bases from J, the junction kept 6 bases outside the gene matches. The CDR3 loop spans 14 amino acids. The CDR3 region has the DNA TGCAGCGTTTCCGGGACTAGCGGCGTCAATGAGCAGTTCTTC. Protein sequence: CSVSGTSGVNEQFF.

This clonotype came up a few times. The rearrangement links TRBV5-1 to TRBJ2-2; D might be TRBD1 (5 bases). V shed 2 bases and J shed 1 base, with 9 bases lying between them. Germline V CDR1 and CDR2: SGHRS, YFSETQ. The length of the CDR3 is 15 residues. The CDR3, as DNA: TGCGCCAGCAGCTTAACCCAGGGGAACACCGGGGAGCTGTTTTTT. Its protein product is CASSLTQGNTGELFF.

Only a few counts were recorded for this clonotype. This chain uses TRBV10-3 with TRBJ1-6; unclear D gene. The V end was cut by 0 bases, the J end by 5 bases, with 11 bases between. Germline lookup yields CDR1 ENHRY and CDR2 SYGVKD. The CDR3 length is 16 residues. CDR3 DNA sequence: TGTGCCATCAGTGAGTCGCTAAAGGCAGATAATTCACCCCTCCACTTT. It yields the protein CAISESLKADNSPLHF.

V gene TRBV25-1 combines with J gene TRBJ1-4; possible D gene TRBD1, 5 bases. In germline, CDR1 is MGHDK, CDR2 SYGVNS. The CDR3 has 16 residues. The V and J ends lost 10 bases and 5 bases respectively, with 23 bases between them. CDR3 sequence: CANKRATADRNEKLFF. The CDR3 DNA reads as TGTGCCAACAAAAGAGCGACGGCAGACAGAAATGAAAAACTGTTTTTT. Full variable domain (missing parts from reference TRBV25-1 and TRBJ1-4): EADIYQTPRYLVIGTGKKITLECSQTMGHDKMYWYQQDPGMELHLIHYSYGVNSTEKGDLSSESTVSRIRTEHFPLTLESARPSHTSQYLCANKRATADRNEKLFFGSGTQLSVL.

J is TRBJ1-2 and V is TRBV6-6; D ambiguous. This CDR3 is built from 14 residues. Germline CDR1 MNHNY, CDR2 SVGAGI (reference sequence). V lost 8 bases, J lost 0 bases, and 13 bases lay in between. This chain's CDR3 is CASSEQSPNYGYTF. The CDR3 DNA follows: TGTGCCAGCTCTGAACAGAGCCCTAACTATGGCTACACCTTC.

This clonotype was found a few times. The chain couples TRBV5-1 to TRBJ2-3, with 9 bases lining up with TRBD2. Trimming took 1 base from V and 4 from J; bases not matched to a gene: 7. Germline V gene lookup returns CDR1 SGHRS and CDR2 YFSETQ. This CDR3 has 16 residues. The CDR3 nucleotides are TGCGCCAGCAGCTTGCCCTTAGCGGGAGAAGCAGATACGCAGTATTTT. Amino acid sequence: CASSLPLAGEADTQYF.

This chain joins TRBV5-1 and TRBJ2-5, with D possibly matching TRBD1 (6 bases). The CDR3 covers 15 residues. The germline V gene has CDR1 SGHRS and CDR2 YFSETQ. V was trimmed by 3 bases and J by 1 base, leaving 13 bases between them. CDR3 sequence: CASSSDSPLQETQYF. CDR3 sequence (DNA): TGCGCCAGCAGCTCGGACAGTCCTCTCCAAGAGACCCAGTACTTC.

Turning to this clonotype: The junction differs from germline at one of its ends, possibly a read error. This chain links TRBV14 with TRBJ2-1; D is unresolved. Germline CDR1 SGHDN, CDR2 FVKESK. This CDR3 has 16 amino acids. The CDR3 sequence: CASGQVVARLMGEQFF. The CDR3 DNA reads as TGTGCCAGCGGCCAAGTAGTCGCGCGTCTGATGGGTGAGCAGTTCTTC.

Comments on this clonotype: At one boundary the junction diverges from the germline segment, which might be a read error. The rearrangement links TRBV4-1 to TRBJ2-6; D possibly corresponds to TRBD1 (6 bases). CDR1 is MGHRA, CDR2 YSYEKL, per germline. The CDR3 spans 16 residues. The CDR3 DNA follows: TGCGTCAGCAGCCAAGTTGGGGGCTCAGGGGCCAACGTCCTGACTTTC. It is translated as CVSSQVGGSGANVLTF.

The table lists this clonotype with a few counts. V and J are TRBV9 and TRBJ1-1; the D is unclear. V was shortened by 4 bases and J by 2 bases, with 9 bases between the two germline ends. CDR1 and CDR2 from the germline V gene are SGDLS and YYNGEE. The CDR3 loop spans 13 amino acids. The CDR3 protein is CASSFTANTEAFF. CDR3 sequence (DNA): TGTGCCAGCAGCTTCACAGCTAACACTGAAGCTTTCTTT. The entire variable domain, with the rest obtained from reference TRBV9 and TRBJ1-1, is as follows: DSGVTQTPKHLITATGQRVTLRCSPRSGDLSVYWYQQSLDQGLQFLIQYYNGEERAKGNILERFSAQQFPDLHSELNLSSLELGDSALYFCASSFTANTEAFFGQGTRLTVV.

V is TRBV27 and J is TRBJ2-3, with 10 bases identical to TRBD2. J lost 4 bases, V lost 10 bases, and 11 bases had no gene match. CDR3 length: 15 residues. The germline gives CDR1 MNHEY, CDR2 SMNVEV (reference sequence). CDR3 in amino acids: CATKRSGRVSDTQYF. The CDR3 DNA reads TGTGCCACCAAACGGAGCGGGAGGGTGTCAGATACGCAGTATTTT.

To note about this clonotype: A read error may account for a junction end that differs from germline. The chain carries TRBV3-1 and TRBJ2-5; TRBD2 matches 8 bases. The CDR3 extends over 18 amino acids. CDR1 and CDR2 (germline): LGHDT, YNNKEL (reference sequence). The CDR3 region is CASGQDRTSGAYQETQYF. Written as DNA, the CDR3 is TGTGCCAGCGGCCAAGATAGAACTAGCGGAGCGTACCAAGAGACCCAGTACTTC.

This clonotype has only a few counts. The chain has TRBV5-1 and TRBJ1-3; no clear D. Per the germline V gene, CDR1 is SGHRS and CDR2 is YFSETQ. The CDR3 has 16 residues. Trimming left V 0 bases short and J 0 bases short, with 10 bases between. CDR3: CASSLVSQSSGNTIYF. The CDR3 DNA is TGCGCCAGCAGCTTGGTTAGCCAGAGCTCTGGAAACACCATATATTTT.

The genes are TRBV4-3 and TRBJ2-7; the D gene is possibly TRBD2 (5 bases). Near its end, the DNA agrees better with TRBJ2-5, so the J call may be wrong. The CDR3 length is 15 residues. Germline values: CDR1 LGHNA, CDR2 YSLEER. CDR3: CASSQDWRNRETQYF. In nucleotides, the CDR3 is TGCGCCAGCAGCCAAGATTGGAGGAACCGGGAGACCCAGTACTTC.

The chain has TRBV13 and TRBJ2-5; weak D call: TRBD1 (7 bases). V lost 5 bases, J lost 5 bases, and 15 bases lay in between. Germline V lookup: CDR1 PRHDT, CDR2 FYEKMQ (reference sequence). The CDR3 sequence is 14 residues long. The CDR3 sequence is CASSPGGGFETQYF. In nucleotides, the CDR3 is TGTGCCAGCAGCCCTGGAGGGGGCTTCGAGACCCAGTACTTC.

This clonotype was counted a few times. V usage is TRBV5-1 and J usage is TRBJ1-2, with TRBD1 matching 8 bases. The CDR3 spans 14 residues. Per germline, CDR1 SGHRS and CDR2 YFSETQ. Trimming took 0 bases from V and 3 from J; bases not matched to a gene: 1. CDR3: CASSLATGDYGYTF. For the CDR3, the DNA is TGCGCCAGCAGCTTGGCGACAGGGGACTATGGCTACACCTTC.

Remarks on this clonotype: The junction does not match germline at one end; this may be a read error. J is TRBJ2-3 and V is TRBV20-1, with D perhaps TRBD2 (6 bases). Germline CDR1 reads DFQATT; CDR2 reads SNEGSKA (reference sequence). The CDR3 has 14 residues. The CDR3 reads CSAPSVTSTDTRYF. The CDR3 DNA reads TGCAGTGCTCCGAGCGTCACTAGCACAGATACGCGGTATTTT.